This T cell receptor (beta chain) stems from a study of blood T cell repertoires in COVID-19. As for the study in general: Spain, Italy and the United States supplied samples that represented acute and convalescent COVID-19.

Per the study methods: Scientists estimated how many nucleated cells there were by amplifying reference gene primers. Produced via immunoSEQ multiplex PCR; TCRdb's table is partial and in-frame only. V, J and clone size are those of that table, while D and trimming were read from the DNA. The sample contains under 200,000 clones, about 90% of which appear only once. Residents of 24 US areas, aged about 18 to 100 years, made up the participants. The study assigned cohorts using participant-reported clinical history. The CDR3 totals 18 residues. The V and J ends lost 1 base and 4 bases, in that order; junction bases with no gene match: 9. Germline loops: CDR1 LNHDA, CDR2 SQIVND (reference sequence).

This rearrangement joins TRBV19 to TRBJ2-2; TRBD2 aligns across 10 bases. The sequencing sample was made of PBMCs or T cells enriched from blood (not recorded which). The sequence was collected from a woman aged 45 to 65 who had recovered from COVID-19. CDR3 DNA sequence: TGTGCCAGTAGTATAGGCCTAGCGGGAGTTGGGGCCACCGGGGAGCTGTTTTTT. Protein: CASSIGLAGVGATGELFF.